The rows below give T cell receptor beta chains drawn from one sample of a study of blood T cell repertoires in COVID-19. The repertoire was sequenced with immunoSEQ multiplex PCR; TCRdb's copy has only in-frame clones and lacks some. The table shows 130,000 to 150,000 clones, with about four fifths occurring only once. Input material: peripheral blood. The receptors were gathered from a human donor with acute or convalescent COVID-19. The donor label of this sample is uncertain. Both conserved end residues are part of each CDR3. Fields, in order: V gene, D gene, J gene, clone size, CDR3 protein, CDR3 DNA. The D gene is left open where the match is weak. Rows may omit the clone size; those that give it use once, few, many or a size class.

>TRBV2|-|TRBJ2-7|-
CASPRGPYEQYF
TGTGCCAGTCCCAGGGGACCCTACGAGCAGTACTTC
>TRBV13|TRBD2|TRBJ2-7|few
CASSLGGRGTTYEQYF
TGTGCCAGCAGCTTAGGTGGGCGGGGGACCACCTACGAGCAGTACTTC
>TRBV7-2|TRBD1|TRBJ2-1|-
CASSLSGQAHNEQFF
TGTGCCAGCAGCTTGTCGGGACAGGCACACAATGAGCAGTTCTTC
>TRBV5-1|-|TRBJ1-1|few
CASADTAMNTEAFF
TGCGCCAGCGCGGACACAGCAATGAACACTGAAGCTTTCTTT
>TRBV2|-|TRBJ1-2|few
CASSLDSSGGYTF
TGTGCCAGCAGCCTGGACAGTTCGGGTGGCTACACCTTC
>TRBV6-6|-|TRBJ1-6|-
CASSYPYGAYNSPLHF
TGTGCCAGCAGTTACCCATACGGTGCCTATAATTCACCCCTCCACTTT
>TRBV29-1|-|TRBJ2-1|-
CSAPSPRSTGPFFNEQFF
TGCAGCGCCCCCAGCCCCCGCTCTACAGGGCCCTTTTTCAATGAGCAGTTCTTC
>TRBV6-5|TRBD1|TRBJ2-4|-
CASSWDRKNIQYF
TGTGCCAGCAGTTGGGACAGAAAAAACATTCAGTACTTC
>TRBV2|-|TRBJ2-7|-
CASNLNRGGYEQYF
TGTGCCAGCAATTTAAATAGGGGGGGCTACGAGCAGTACTTC
>TRBV7-9|-|TRBJ1-5|-
CASSSWTGGGNQPQHF
TGTGCCAGCAGCAGTTGGACGGGAGGAGGGAATCAGCCCCAGCATTTT
>TRBV6-1|-|TRBJ1-6|-
CASSDIGGQSNSPLHF
TGTGCCAGCAGTGATATAGGAGGACAGAGTAATTCACCCCTCCACTTT
>TRBV30|-|TRBJ2-1|-
CAWSVGKVASNEQFF
TGTGCCTGGAGTGTTGGAAAGGTGGCTAGCAATGAGCAGTTCTTC
>TRBV3-1/TRBV3-2|-|TRBJ2-7|-
CASSQDQTYEQYF
TGTGCCAGCAGCCAAGACCAGACCTACGAGCAGTACTTC
>TRBV5-6|TRBD1|TRBJ2-1|-
CASRGQGDVDEQFF
TGTGCCAGCAGGGGGCAGGGGGACGTAGATGAGCAGTTCTTC
>TRBV27|-|TRBJ2-7|-
CASSLRGTSSYEQYF
TGTGCCAGCAGTTTAAGAGGGACATCCTCCTACGAGCAGTACTTC
>TRBV3-1/TRBV3-2|-|TRBJ1-4|-
CASSPLGAGDLYEKLFF
TGTGCCAGCAGCCCCCTTGGGGCAGGGGATTTATACGAAAAACTGTTTTTT
>TRBV5-1|TRBD1|TRBJ1-1|-
CASSLGGTGGTEAFF
TGCGCCAGCAGCTTGGGAGGGACAGGGGGGACTGAAGCTTTCTTT
>TRBV6-6|TRBD2|TRBJ2-1|-
CASSYTAGGNEQFF
TGTGCCAGCAGTTACACGGCGGGGGGTAATGAGCAGTTCTTC
>TRBV2|TRBD1|TRBJ1-6|-
CASTGQGNSPLHF
TGTGCCAGCACGGGACAGGGCAATTCACCCCTCCACTTT
>TRBV5-8|TRBD1|TRBJ1-5|-
CASYPGSGQVYQPQHF
TGTGCCAGCTATCCCGGGTCGGGACAGGTCTATCAGCCCCAGCATTTT
>TRBV4-1|-|TRBJ1-2|few
CASSPFWSINYGYTF
TGCGCCAGCAGCCCCTTCTGGAGCATTAACTATGGCTACACCTTC
>TRBV5-6|-|TRBJ1-2|-
CASSLTGPLGYTF
TGTGCCAGCAGCTTAACAGGACCTCTAGGCTACACCTTC
>TRBV9|-|TRBJ1-6|once
CASSVEGGQGPSSYNSPLHF
TGTGCCAGCAGCGTAGAGGGAGGACAAGGCCCTAGCTCCTATAATTCACCCCTCCACTTT
>TRBV29-1|TRBD1|TRBJ2-1|few
CSQGGGPYNEQFF
TGCAGCCAAGGGGGCGGCCCCTACAATGAGCAGTTCTTC
>TRBV27|-|TRBJ1-1|-
CASSLTDSMNTEAFF
TGTGCCAGCAGTTTGACAGATTCAATGAACACTGAAGCTTTCTTT
>TRBV6-5|TRBD1|TRBJ1-5|-
CASSEMTGGVQPQHF
TGTGCCAGCAGCGAGATGACAGGGGGCGTTCAGCCCCAGCATTTT
>TRBV19|TRBD1|TRBJ1-2|-
CASSISWDRGVLSGYTF
TGTGCCAGTAGTATAAGTTGGGACAGGGGGGTACTGTCTGGCTACACCTTC
>TRBV6-6|TRBD2|TRBJ2-3|-
CASSRNTLAGGAADTQYF
TGTGCCAGCAGCCGAAACACCTTAGCGGGGGGAGCGGCAGATACGCAGTATTTT
>TRBV19|TRBD2|TRBJ2-2|-
CASSILSGGLNTGELFF
TGTGCCAGTAGTATTCTAAGCGGGGGGCTAAACACCGGGGAGCTGTTTTTT
>TRBV5-6|-|TRBJ1-4|-
CASSLVAQGKLFF
TGTGCCAGCAGCTTGGTAGCTCAGGGGAAACTGTTTTTT
>TRBV10-1|TRBD2|TRBJ2-2|-
CASSESGNGELFF
TGCGCCAGCAGTGAAAGCGGGAACGGGGAGCTGTTTTTT
>TRBV5-4|TRBD1|TRBJ2-7|-
CASSEGASYEQYF
TGTGCCAGCAGTGAGGGGGCTTCCTACGAGCAGTACTTC
>TRBV6-6|-|TRBJ2-7|many
CASSLSSYEQYF
TGTGCCAGCAGTCTTTCGTCCTACGAGCAGTACTTC
>TRBV19|TRBD1|TRBJ1-1|-
CASSIRGTGRTEAFF
TGTGCCAGTAGTATACGGGGGACAGGGCGAACTGAAGCTTTCTTT
>TRBV5-1|-|TRBJ1-6|few
CASSLGEGRNSPLHF
TGCGCCAGCAGCTTGGGGGAGGGTAGAAATTCACCCCTCCACTTT
>TRBV2|-|TRBJ1-4|-
CASRATRTNEKLFF
TGTGCCAGCAGGGCGACAAGAACTAATGAAAAACTGTTTTTT
>TRBV27|TRBD1|TRBJ2-4|once
CASSQVDRSDIQYF
TGTGCCAGCAGTCAGGTGGACAGGAGCGACATTCAGTACTTC
>TRBV19|-|TRBJ2-2|-
CASSMRANTGELFF
TGTGCCAGTAGTATGAGGGCGAACACCGGGGAGCTGTTTTTT
>TRBV7-9|-|TRBJ2-2|-
CASSLVGPYGELFF
TGTGCCAGCAGCTTAGTGGGCCCCTACGGGGAGCTGTTTTTT
>TRBV5-5|-|TRBJ1-2|-
CASSLAGEGTYGYTF
TGTGCCAGCAGCTTGGCGGGAGAAGGGACCTATGGCTACACCTTC
>TRBV9|-|TRBJ1-4|-
CASSVDVYESELFF
TGTGCCAGCAGCGTAGACGTATATGAAAGCGAACTGTTTTTT
>TRBV2|TRBD2|TRBJ2-5|-
CASSSAGGRQETQYF
TGTGCCAGCAGTTCGGCGGGGGGGAGGCAAGAGACCCAGTACTTC
>TRBV6-5|-|TRBJ1-2|-
CASSLRTHYGYTF
TGTGCCAGCAGCCTAAGGACACACTATGGCTACACCTTC
>TRBV5-1|-|TRBJ2-1|-
CASSFASVEQFF
TGCGCCAGCAGCTTCGCTAGCGTCGAGCAGTTCTTC
>TRBV3-1/TRBV3-2|-|TRBJ2-5|-
CASSQHSALETQYF
TGTGCCAGCAGCCAACATAGCGCCTTAGAGACCCAGTACTTC
>TRBV10-1|-|TRBJ2-2|-
CASSERQGGAGELFF
TGCGCCAGCAGTGAAAGACAGGGAGGAGCCGGGGAGCTGTTTTTT
>TRBV19|TRBD2|TRBJ2-3|-
CASSTLAGGQDTQYF
TGTGCCAGTAGTACCTTAGCGGGGGGCCAGGATACGCAGTATTTT
>TRBV5-1|TRBD1|TRBJ2-2|-
CASSFGQGVSGELFF
TGCGCCAGCAGCTTTGGCCAGGGGGTTTCCGGGGAGCTGTTTTTT
>TRBV19|-|TRBJ1-2|-
CASSMPGGINYGYTF
TGTGCCAGTAGTATGCCGGGGGGGATTAACTATGGCTACACCTTC
>TRBV2|TRBD1|TRBJ1-1|few
CASSGYRGANTEAFF
TGTGCCAGCAGTGGTTACAGGGGCGCCAACACTGAAGCTTTCTTT
>TRBV2|TRBD1|TRBJ1-2|-
CASSVPMDRDGGYTF
TGTGCCAGCAGTGTTCCTATGGACAGGGATGGCGGCTACACCTTC
>TRBV2|TRBD1|TRBJ1-2|-
CASSEGTGYYGYTF
TGTGCCAGCAGTGAAGGGACAGGTTACTATGGCTACACCTTC
>TRBV19|-|TRBJ1-2|-
CASSIINRVYGYTF
TGTGCCAGTAGTATTATAAACAGAGTCTATGGCTACACCTTC
>TRBV7-8|-|TRBJ1-1|-
CASSPGRDTLRAFF
TGTGCCAGCAGCCCAGGCAGGGACACCCTTCGGGCTTTCTTT
>TRBV27|TRBD1|TRBJ2-7|-
CASRRNPGQGSHEQYF
TGTGCCAGCAGACGAAACCCGGGACAGGGGTCCCACGAGCAGTACTTC
>TRBV24-1|-|TRBJ1-1|-
CATSGYREGSTEAFF
TGTGCCACCAGTGGGTACAGGGAGGGAAGCACTGAAGCTTTCTTT
>TRBV20-1|-|TRBJ1-6|-
CSGKRDSPLHF
TGCAGTGGGAAGAGGGATTCACCCCTCCACTTT
>TRBV11-2|TRBD1|TRBJ1-3|-
CASSSHGTGGNTIYF
TGTGCCAGCAGCTCCCATGGGACAGGGGGAAACACCATATATTTT
>TRBV24-1|-|TRBJ1-6|-
CATSTGTYNSPLHF
TGTGCCACCAGTACGGGGACCTATAATTCACCCCTCCACTTT
>TRBV19|TRBD1|TRBJ1-1|-
CASSITGGAGTEAFF
TGTGCCAGTAGTATCACAGGGGGCGCGGGCACTGAAGCTTTCTTT